This TCR beta chain emerged from a study of blood T cell repertoires in COVID-19. Across the study: Collection of acute and convalescent COVID-19 samples took place in the United States, Italy and Spain. PBMCs, B-cell-depleted T cells, or T cells were the source of the cDNA or gDNA that made up the material.

Per the original methods: Cell counts per sample came from amplifying reference gene primers. The assay was immunoSEQ multiplex PCR, and TCRdb's table has in-frame clones only and misses some. D and trimming come from the DNA, and the V and J calls and clone size come from that table. The top ten hold around 7% of the sample, which has 30,000 to 45,000 clones, roughly 89% seen once. This clone was picked up a small number of times. This CDR3 region has 15 residues. V was cut by 4 bases and J by 5 bases, with 18 bases left in between. Germline-derived CDR1 and CDR2 are SGHNT and YYREEE (reference sequence).

This receptor was obtained from a human donor in a cohort sampled during active COVID-19. Sample: peripheral blood. The chain is built from TRBV5-4 and TRBJ2-5, with D maybe TRBD2 (5 bases). In DNA, the CDR3 is TGTGCCAGCAGCCCCGGGGTGGGTCCGAGGGAGACCCAGTACTTC. Protein: CASSPGVGPRETQYF.